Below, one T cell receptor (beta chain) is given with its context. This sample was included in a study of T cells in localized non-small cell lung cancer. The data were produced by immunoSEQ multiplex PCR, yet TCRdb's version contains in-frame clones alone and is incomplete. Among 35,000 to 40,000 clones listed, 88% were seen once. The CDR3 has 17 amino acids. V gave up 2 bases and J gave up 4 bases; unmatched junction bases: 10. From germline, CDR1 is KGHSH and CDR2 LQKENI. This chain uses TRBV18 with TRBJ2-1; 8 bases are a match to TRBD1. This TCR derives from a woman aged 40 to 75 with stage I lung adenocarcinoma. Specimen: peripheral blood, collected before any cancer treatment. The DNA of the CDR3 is TGTGCCAGCTCACCAGGCGCCGGGACAGGTGGATACAATGAGCAGTTCTTC. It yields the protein CASSPGAGTGGYNEQFF.